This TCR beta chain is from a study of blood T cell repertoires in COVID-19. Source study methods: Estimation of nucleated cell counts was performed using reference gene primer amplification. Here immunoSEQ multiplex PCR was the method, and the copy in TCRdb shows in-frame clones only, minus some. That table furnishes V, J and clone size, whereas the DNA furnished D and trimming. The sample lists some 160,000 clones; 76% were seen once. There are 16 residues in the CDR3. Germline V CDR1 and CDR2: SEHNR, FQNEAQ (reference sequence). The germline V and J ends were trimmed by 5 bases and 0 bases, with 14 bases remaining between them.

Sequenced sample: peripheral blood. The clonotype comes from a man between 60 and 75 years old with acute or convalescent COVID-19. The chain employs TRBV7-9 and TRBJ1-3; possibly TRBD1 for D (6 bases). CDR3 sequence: CASSVQGSSSGNTIYF. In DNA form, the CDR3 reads TGTGCCAGCAGCGTACAGGGTTCCAGCTCTGGAAACACCATATATTTT.